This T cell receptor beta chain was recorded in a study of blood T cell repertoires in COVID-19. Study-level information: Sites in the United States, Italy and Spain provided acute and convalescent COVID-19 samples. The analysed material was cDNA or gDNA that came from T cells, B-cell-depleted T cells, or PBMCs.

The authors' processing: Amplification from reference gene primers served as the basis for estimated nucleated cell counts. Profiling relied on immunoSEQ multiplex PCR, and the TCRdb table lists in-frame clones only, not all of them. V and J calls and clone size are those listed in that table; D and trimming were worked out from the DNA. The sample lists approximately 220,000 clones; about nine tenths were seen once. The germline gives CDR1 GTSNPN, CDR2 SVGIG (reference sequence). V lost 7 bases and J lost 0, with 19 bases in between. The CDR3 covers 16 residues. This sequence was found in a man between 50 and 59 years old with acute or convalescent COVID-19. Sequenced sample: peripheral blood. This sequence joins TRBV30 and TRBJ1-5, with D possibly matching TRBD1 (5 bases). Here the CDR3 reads CASSPLGDFSNQPQHF. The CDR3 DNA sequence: TGTGCCTCGAGCCCTTTGGGGGACTTTAGCAATCAGCCCCAGCATTTT.